Reported below is one T cell receptor beta chain. Its cognate antigen is unknown. V was trimmed by 0 bases and J by 2 bases, leaving 13 bases between them. The CDR3 totals 15 residues. The germline gives CDR1 DFQATT, CDR2 SNEGSKA (reference sequence). Via MiXCR, TCRdb re-called the reads, giving one row per CDR3 protein. Here the sample spans around 89,000 distinct CDR3 sequences, around 28% being singletons. These data are taken from a study of T cell repertoires in cytomegalovirus infection. Study observations and caveats: Cumulative public TCR beta family frequency identified CMV carriers with the relevant HLA. CMV-specific TCR beta clonotypes restricted by HLA-C were the ones dominating the ex vivo response.

Sequenced material: CD8+ T cells from cultured PBMCs, taken from culture after CMV antigen stimulation. This clonotype was sampled from a human donor in good health (CMV status not recorded). Some clones in this sample may be carry-over from other donors' samples. The genes are TRBV20-1 and TRBJ2-5, with no clear D. CDR3 residues: CSARDIDSRQETQYF. The CDR3 DNA sequence: TGCAGTGCTAGAGATATAGACTCACGACAAGAGACCCAGTACTTC.